The clone carrying this T cell receptor beta chain is a singleton in its sample. The sample is drawn from a study of blood T cell repertoires in COVID-19. Study as a whole: From the United States, Italy and Spain came samples of acute and convalescent COVID-19. The cDNA or gDNA used as material had been derived from T cells, B-cell-depleted T cells, or PBMCs.

CDR1 is WNHNN and CDR2 is SYGVQD in the germline V gene (reference sequence). CDR3 length: 13 amino acids. V was clipped by 8 bases and J by 0 bases, with 8 bases between them. In the study's own analysis: Amplification of reference gene primers was used by the study to estimate nucleated cell counts. Assay used: immunoSEQ multiplex PCR; TCRdb lists only in-frame clones, some missing. The V and J calls and clone size are taken from that table; D and trimming were inferred from the DNA. The data contain under 250,000 clones, roughly 85% of them seen just once; the ten biggest clones take up roughly 2.5%.

The clonotype comes from a woman in her thirties or forties with active or convalescent COVID-19. V and J are TRBV10-1 and TRBJ1-3; D unclear. The sequenced material came from peripheral blood. The CDR3 spells CASRSPSGNTIYF. CDR3 DNA: TGCGCCAGCCGGAGCCCCTCTGGAAACACCATATATTTT.